The 23 T cell receptor beta chains in this list originate from one sample, sequenced in a study of CD8+ T cells in alopecia areata. After isolation, RNA underwent reverse transcription to generate cDNA as the sequencing template. Profiling relied on immunoSEQ multiplex PCR, and the TCRdb table lists in-frame clones only, not all of them. The profile shows 150,000 or so clones, 45% to 60% of them singletons. Specimen: CD4+ T cells sorted from blood. The origin of the receptors is a human donor in good health.

This clone occurred once. V is TRBV29-1 and J is TRBJ2-1; 11 bases agree with TRBD2. CDR3 length equals 14 residues. CDR1 and CDR2 (germline): SQVTM, ANQGSEA. J lost 8 bases, V lost 6 bases, and 9 bases had no gene match. CDR3 in DNA: TGCAGCGTGACGACTAGCGGGATAATCGATGAGCAGTTCTTC. Translated: CSVTTSGIIDEQFF.

The sample holds a few counts of this clone. The chain uses TRBV6-6 and TRBJ2-1; 7 nucleotides align to TRBD2. The germline gives CDR1 MNHNY, CDR2 SVGAGI (reference sequence). The CDR3 runs 15 residues. V gave up 2 bases and J gave up 7 bases; unmatched junction bases: 8. CDR3 DNA: TGTGCCAGCAGTTACATGGGAGGGCCAGCAAATGAGCAGTTCTTC. Translating it yields CASSYMGGPANEQFF.

V and J are TRBV5-1 and TRBJ2-7, with D perhaps given as TRBD1 or TRBD2 (6 bases each). This CDR3 spans 15 amino acids. The germline gives CDR1 SGHRS, CDR2 YFSETQ. Between the trimmed V and J ends, which lost 2 bases and 2 bases, there was a span of 14 bases. The CDR3 protein is CASSFGGRRAYEQYF. Written as DNA, the CDR3 is TGCGCCAGCAGCTTTGGGGGGCGTAGAGCCTACGAGCAGTACTTC.

This rearrangement joins TRBV7-9 to TRBJ1-2; D not resolved. Germline-derived CDR1 and CDR2 are SEHNR and FQNEAQ (reference sequence). Trimming left V 2 bases short and J 4 bases short, with 5 bases between. This CDR3 region has 12 residues. CDR3 region: CASSLPTYGYTF. The DNA for the CDR3 is TGTGCCAGCAGCTTACCCACCTATGGCTACACCTTC.

This clone was detected a few times. The V and J genes are TRBV29-1 and TRBJ2-7; no reliable D call. This CDR3 spans 13 amino acids. Germline-derived CDR1 and CDR2 are SQVTM and ANQGSEA. Trimming pared 0 bases from V and 2 bases from J, leaving 8 bases between. The CDR3 here is CSVEDERTYEQYF. DNA for the CDR3: TGCAGCGTTGAAGATGAACGGACCTACGAGCAGTACTTC.

This clone was picked up one time. The chain carries TRBV5-6 and TRBJ2-3, with 10 bases aligning to TRBD1. The ends lost 6 bases at V and 3 bases at J; junction bases unmatched: 4. CDR1 is SGHDT and CDR2 is YYEEEE in the germline V gene. This CDR3 has 14 amino acids. The CDR3 spells CASMRTGGTDTQYF. The CDR3 bases are TGTGCCAGCATGAGGACAGGGGGGACAGATACGCAGTATTTT.

The rearrangement uses TRBV29-1 and TRBJ1-2; D is unclear. V lost 3 bases and J 5 bases, leaving 4 bases between the germline ends. CDR3 length: 10 amino acids. Germline-derived CDR1 and CDR2 are SQVTM and ANQGSEA. DNA for the CDR3: TGCAGCGTTGAGGGGTATGGCTACACCTTC. Translated, it gives CSVEGYGYTF.

This chain links TRBV18 with TRBJ1-5; D is ambiguous. Germline CDR1 and CDR2: KGHSH and LQKENI. Trimming removed 6 bases from V and 1 base from J, with 10 bases in between. The CDR3 has 14 residues. The CDR3 DNA sequence: TGTGCCAGCTCCTTGGGTGTGAGCAATCAGCCCCAGCATTTT. Residues: CASSLGVSNQPQHF.

This chain links TRBV5-1 with TRBJ1-2; 9 nucleotides align to TRBD1. V gave up 4 bases and J gave up 0 bases; unmatched junction bases: 10. CDR1 and CDR2 from the germline V gene are SGHRS and YFSETQ. The CDR3 extends over 17 amino acids. CDR3: CASSRRDRANSNYGYTF. The CDR3, as DNA: TGCGCCAGCAGCCGGAGGGACAGGGCCAATTCTAACTATGGCTACACCTTC.

The table lists this clone with a few counts. This rearrangement joins TRBV7-9 to TRBJ2-5, with TRBD1 matching 9 bases. The CDR3 is made up of 14 amino acids. The trim removed 4 bases at V and 4 bases at J, leaving 4 bases unmatched. CDR1 SEHNR and CDR2 FQNEAQ come from the germline V gene (reference sequence). The CDR3 DNA reads TGTGCCAGCAGCTCCTCGGGACAGGGAGAGACCCAGTACTTC. Amino acid sequence: CASSSSGQGETQYF.

This chain joins TRBV6-6 and TRBJ2-7, with D tentatively TRBD1 (9 bases). CDR1 MNHNY and CDR2 SVGAGI come from the germline V gene (reference sequence). The CDR3 covers 14 residues. V shed 8 bases and J shed 3 bases, with 17 bases lying between them. The CDR3 protein is CASREGTGYYEQYF. As DNA, the CDR3 is TGTGCCAGCCGGGAGGGGACAGGGTACTACGAGCAGTACTTC.

V usage is TRBV9 and J usage is TRBJ2-3, with D perhaps matching TRBD1 or TRBD2 (8 bases each). The CDR3 consists of 16 residues. Trimming took 4 bases from V and 5 from J, leaving 20 bases between them. The germline V gene has CDR1 SGDLS and CDR2 YYNGEE. The CDR3 reads CASSPRGREAGDTQYF. The CDR3 bases are TGTGCCAGCAGCCCCAGGGGGCGGGAGGCGGGAGATACGCAGTATTTT.

This clone was observed a single time. The gene calls are TRBV15 and TRBJ2-2, with D unclear. The V gene's germline CDR1 is LNHNV and CDR2 YYDKDF (reference sequence). Trimming took 0 bases from V and 6 from J, leaving 5 bases between them. The CDR3 length is 13 residues. The CDR3 loop is CATSRDYSGELFF. As DNA, the CDR3 is TGTGCCACCAGCAGAGATTATTCCGGGGAGCTGTTTTTT.

This clone appeared a few times. V gene TRBV29-1 combines with J gene TRBJ2-2; the match to TRBD2 covers 8 bases. The V and J ends lost 4 bases and 6 bases, in that order; junction bases with no gene match: 19. The CDR3 has 18 amino acids. Germline-derived CDR1 and CDR2 are SQVTM and ANQGSEA. DNA for the CDR3: TGCAGCGTTGCCCTCGAATGGGGGACTAGTCGAGGTCCCGGGGAGCTGTTTTTT. Translation gives CSVALEWGTSRGPGELFF.

There are a few counts of this clone. This chain joins TRBV23-1 and TRBJ1-5; 9 bases map to TRBD1. TRBV23-1 is designated an ORF whose function remains uncertain. This CDR3 spans 19 amino acids. The ends lost 0 bases at V and 3 bases at J; junction bases unmatched: 12. The CDR3 nucleotides are TGCGCCAGCAGTCAATCACGGGGTTTCAGGGACAGGGACAATCAGCCCCAGCATTTT. Protein product: CASSQSRGFRDRDNQPQHF.

This chain connects TRBV18 to TRBJ2-6; D perhaps matches TRBD1 (5 bases). Trimming removed 4 bases at V and 2 bases at J, with 9 bases between. This CDR3 is built from 15 residues. CDR1 KGHSH and CDR2 LQKENI come from the germline V gene. Here the CDR3 DNA reads TGTGCCAGCTCACAGACAGCTACTGGGGCCAACGTCCTGACTTTC. It specifies CASSQTATGANVLTF.

This chain uses TRBV4-1 with TRBJ2-4, with D possibly called TRBD1 or TRBD2 (6 bases each). The CDR3 is 15 residues long. The V end lost 1 base, the J end lost 1 base, and 8 bases lay between the germline ends. Germline CDR1 reads MGHRA; CDR2 reads YSYEKL. The CDR3 DNA sequence: TGCGCCAGCAGCCAAGGGGGGGCGGCCAAAAACATTCAGTACTTC. Translation: CASSQGGAAKNIQYF.

This clone was observed a handful of times. The chain has TRBV4-1 and TRBJ1-1; D gene uncertain. CDR3 length: 11 amino acids. Deletions cut 10 bases from V and 1 base from J, with 7 bases between. Germline CDR1 reads MGHRA; CDR2 reads YSYEKL. The DNA for the CDR3 is TGCGCCACGGCTAAGAACACTGAAGCTTTCTTT. This codes for CATAKNTEAFF.

Worth noting for this clone: Other DNA sequences in this sample translate to the same CDR3. The V gene is TRBV29-1, the J gene TRBJ2-7; no clear D gene. The germline V and J ends were trimmed by 4 bases and 4 bases, with 8 bases remaining between them. Germline V lookup: CDR1 SQVTM, CDR2 ANQGSEA. The length of the CDR3 is 11 residues. As DNA, the CDR3 is TGCAGCGTTGTGGGTCCGTACGAGCAGTACTTC. Amino acids: CSVVGPYEQYF.

This chain connects TRBV5-1 to TRBJ2-3; perhaps TRBD2 as D (5 bases). Germline assignment: CDR1 SGHRS and CDR2 YFSETQ. Deletions cut 6 bases from V and 4 bases from J, with 12 bases between. The CDR3 is 13 residues long. The CDR3 nucleotides are TGCGCCAGCAACCGGGAAGGCGCAGATACGCAGTATTTT. Its protein is CASNREGADTQYF.

This clone was counted a single time. The chain recombines TRBV27 with TRBJ2-2, with 14 bases fitting TRBD2. CDR1 MNHEY and CDR2 SMNVEV come from the germline V gene (reference sequence). The V gene end was trimmed by 5 bases and the J gene end by 7 bases; junction bases not matched to a gene: 6. This CDR3 is 16 amino acids long. CDR3 loop: CASSARLAGGHGELFF. The DNA of the CDR3 is TGTGCCAGCAGTGCCCGACTAGCGGGAGGGCACGGGGAGCTGTTTTTT.

The table lists this clone with a few counts. The rearrangement links TRBV27 to TRBJ2-1, with D unclear. Germline V CDR1 and CDR2: MNHEY, SMNVEV (reference sequence). The germline V and J ends were trimmed by 6 bases and 2 bases, with 17 bases remaining between them. The CDR3 has 16 residues. CDR3 coding DNA: TGTGCCAGCAGGACCTACCTCGACACTACCTACAATGAGCAGTTCTTC. Amino acids: CASRTYLDTTYNEQFF.

This chain links TRBV7-9 with TRBJ2-5; TRBD1 is a possible D gene (5 bases). The CDR3 spans 10 residues. V lost 7 bases, J lost 5 bases, and 5 bases lay in between. Germline CDR1 is SEHNR and CDR2 is FQNEAQ (reference sequence). CDR3 region: CASTGETQYF. The CDR3 DNA reads TGTGCCAGCACAGGGGAGACCCAGTACTTC.